This T cell receptor beta chain was recorded in a study of shared clonotypes between healthy human individuals. It was at deep level that the assay was run. Authors' methods: ImmunoSEQ output held junction-only sequences without quality scores, so filtering differed. Assay: immunoSEQ multiplex PCR; the TCRdb copy retains only in-frame clones and omits some. V and J calls and clone size are copied from that table; D and trimming were computed from the DNA. The repertoire holds 450,000 to 650,000 clones, with around 78% as singletons. As concerns this clone: Other DNA sequences in this specimen translate into the identical CDR3.

Germline CDR1 and CDR2: LNHDA and SQIVND (reference sequence). The CDR3 loop spans 13 amino acids. Trimming left V 1 base short and J 5 bases short, with 6 bases between. Sequencing input: PBMCs. The chain carries TRBV19 and TRBJ1-5; D gene uncertain. This TCR was sampled from a woman aged 40 to 50 in good health. Some clones in this sample may be carry-over from other donors' samples. The CDR3 DNA sequence: TGTGCCAGTAGTATAGGAGCCGATCAGCCCCAGCATTTT. Translation gives CASSIGADQPQHF. The variable domain in full, with the rest retrieved from reference TRBV19 and TRBJ1-5, is DGGITQSPKYLFRKEGQNVTLSCEQNLNHDAMYWYRQDPGQGLRLIYYSQIVNDFQKGDIAEGYSVSREKKESFPLTVTSAQKNPTAFYLCASSIGADQPQHFGDGTRLSIL.